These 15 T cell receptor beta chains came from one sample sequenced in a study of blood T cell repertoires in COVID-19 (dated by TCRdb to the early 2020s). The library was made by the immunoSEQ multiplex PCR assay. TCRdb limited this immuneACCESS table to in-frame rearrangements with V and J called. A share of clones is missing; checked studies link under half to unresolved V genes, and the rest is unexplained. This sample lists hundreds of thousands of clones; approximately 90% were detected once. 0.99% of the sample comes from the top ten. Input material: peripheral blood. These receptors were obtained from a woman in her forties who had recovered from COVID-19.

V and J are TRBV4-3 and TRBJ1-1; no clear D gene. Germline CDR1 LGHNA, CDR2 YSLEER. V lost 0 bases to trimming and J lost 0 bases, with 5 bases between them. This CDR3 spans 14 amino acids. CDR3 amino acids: CASSQDEVNTEAFF. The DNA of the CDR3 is TGCGCCAGCAGCCAAGATGAGGTGAACACTGAAGCTTTCTTT.

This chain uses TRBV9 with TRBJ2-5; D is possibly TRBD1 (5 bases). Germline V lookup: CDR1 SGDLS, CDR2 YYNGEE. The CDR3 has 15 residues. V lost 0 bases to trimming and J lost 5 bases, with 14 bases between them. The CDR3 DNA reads TGTGCCAGCAGCGTAGGTCCCCAGGGTCGGGAGACCCAGTACTTC. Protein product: CASSVGPQGRETQYF.

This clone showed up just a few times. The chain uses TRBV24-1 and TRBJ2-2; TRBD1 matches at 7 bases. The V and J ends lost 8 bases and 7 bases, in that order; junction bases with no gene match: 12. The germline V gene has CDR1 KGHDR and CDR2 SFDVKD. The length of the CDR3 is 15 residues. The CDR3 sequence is CATKGAGGRGGELFF. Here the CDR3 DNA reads TGTGCCACCAAAGGGGCAGGGGGACGTGGCGGGGAGCTGTTTTTT.

Here the CDR3 DNA reads TGTGCCAGCAGCACCACCGGACTAGCGGGAGGCCGCCCCTACAATGAGCAGTTCTTC. This gives the protein CASSTTGLAGGRPYNEQFF. The gene calls are TRBV7-8 and TRBJ2-1; 14 nucleotides align to TRBD2. Germline-derived CDR1 and CDR2 are SGHVS and FQNEAQ. CDR3 length: 19 residues. V trimming: 5 bases; J trimming: 2 bases; junction bases outside the gene matches: 11. Variable domain in full (rest from reference TRBV7-8 and TRBJ2-1): GAGVSQSPRYKVAKRGQDVALRCDPISGHVSLFWYQQALGQGPEFLTYFQNEAQLDKSGLPSDRFFAERPEGSVSTLKIQRTQQEDSAVYLCASSTTGLAGGRPYNEQFFGPGTRLTVL.

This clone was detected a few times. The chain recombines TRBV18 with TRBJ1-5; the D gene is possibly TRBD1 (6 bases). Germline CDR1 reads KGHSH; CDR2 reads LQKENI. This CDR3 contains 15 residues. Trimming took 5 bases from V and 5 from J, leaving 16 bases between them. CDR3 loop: CASSGGRPAYQPQHF. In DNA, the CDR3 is TGTGCCAGCTCAGGGGGCAGGCCGGCCTATCAGCCCCAGCATTTT. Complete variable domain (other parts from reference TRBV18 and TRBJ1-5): NAGVMQNPRHLVRRRGQEARLRCSPMKGHSHVYWYRQLPEEGLKFMVYLQKENIIDESGMPKERFSAEFPKEGPSILRIQQVVRGDSAAYFCASSGGRPAYQPQHFGDGTRLSIL.

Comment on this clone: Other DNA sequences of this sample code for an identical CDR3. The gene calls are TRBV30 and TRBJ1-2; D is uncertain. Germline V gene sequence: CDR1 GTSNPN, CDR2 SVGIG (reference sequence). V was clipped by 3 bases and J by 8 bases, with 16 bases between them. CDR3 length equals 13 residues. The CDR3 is CAWSAPGAGGYTF. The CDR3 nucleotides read TGTGCCTGGAGCGCCCCGGGAGCGGGGGGCTACACCTTC.

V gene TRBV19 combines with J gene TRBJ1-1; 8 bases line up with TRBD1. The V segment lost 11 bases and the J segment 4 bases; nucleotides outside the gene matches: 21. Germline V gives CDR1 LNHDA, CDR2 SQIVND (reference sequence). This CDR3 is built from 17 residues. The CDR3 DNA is TGTGCCGTCCCCAGGGGGCGCACAGGGCCCCAGGGCACTGAAGCTTTCTTT. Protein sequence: CAVPRGRTGPQGTEAFF.

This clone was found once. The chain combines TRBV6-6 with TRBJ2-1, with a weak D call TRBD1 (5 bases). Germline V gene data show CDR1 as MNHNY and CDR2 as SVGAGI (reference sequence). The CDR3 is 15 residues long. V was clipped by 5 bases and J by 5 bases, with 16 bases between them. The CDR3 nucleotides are TGTGCCAGCAGTACCGGCCCTCAGGGAAACAATGAGCAGTTCTTC. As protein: CASSTGPQGNNEQFF.

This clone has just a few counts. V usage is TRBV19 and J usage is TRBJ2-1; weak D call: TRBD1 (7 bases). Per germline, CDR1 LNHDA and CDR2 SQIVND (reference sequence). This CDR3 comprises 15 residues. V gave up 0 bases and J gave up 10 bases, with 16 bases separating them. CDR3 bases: TGTGCCAGTAGTATAGATCGGCAGGGGGGACAGGAGCAGTTCTTC. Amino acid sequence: CASSIDRQGGQEQFF.

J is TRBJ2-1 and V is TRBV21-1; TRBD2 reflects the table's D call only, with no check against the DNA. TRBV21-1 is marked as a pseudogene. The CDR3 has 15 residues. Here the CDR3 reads CASRDGGECYNEQFF. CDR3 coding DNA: TGTGCCAGCAGGGACGGGGGAGAGTGCTACAATGAGCAGTTCTTC.

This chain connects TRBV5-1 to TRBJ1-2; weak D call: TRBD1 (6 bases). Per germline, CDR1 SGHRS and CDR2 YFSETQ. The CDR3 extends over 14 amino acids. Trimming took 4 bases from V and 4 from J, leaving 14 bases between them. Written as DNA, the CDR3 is TGCGCCAGCAGCCGGGGGGGCAGCACCTATGGCTACACCTTC. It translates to CASSRGGSTYGYTF. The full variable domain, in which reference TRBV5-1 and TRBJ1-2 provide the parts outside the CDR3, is KAGVTQTPRYLIKTRGQQVTLSCSPISGHRSVSWYQQTPGQGLQFLFEYFSETQRNKGNFPGRFSGRQFSNSRSEMNVSTLELGDSALYLCASSRGGSTYGYTFGSGTRLTVV.

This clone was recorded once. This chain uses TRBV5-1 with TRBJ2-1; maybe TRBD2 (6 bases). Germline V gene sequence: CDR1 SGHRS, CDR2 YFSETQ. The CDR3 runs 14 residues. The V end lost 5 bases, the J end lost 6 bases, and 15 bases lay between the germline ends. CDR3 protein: CASSVGGVGNEQFF. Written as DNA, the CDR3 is TGCGCCAGCAGTGTGGGGGGAGTGGGCAATGAGCAGTTCTTC.

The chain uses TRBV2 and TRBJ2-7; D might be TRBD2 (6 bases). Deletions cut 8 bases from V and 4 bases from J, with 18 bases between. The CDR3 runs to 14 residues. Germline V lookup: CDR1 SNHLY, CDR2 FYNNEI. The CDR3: CASGTGLPPYEQYF. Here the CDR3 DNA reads TGTGCCAGCGGGACCGGACTACCCCCATACGAGCAGTACTTC.

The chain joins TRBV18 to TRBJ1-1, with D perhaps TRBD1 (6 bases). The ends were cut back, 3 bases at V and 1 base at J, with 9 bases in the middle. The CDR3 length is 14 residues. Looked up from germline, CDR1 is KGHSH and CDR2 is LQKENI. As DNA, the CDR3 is TGTGCCAGCTCACCCCAGGGACAGAACACTGAAGCTTTCTTT. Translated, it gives CASSPQGQNTEAFF.

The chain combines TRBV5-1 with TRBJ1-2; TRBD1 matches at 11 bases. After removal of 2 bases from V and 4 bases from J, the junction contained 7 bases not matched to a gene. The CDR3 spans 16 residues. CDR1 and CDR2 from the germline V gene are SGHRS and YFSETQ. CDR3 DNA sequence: TGCGCCAGCAGCTTCCCGGACAGGGGGCCGATCTATGGCTACACCTTC. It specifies CASSFPDRGPIYGYTF.